This T cell receptor (beta chain) was found in a study of beta chain features in type 1 diabetes (dated by TCRdb to the late 2010s). Notes on the research overall: Mean age, gender distribution, total cell number and subset yield were not different between patients and healthy donors. Across all samples, roughly 110,000,000 sorted cells were examined, and cell number per subset correlated strongly with RNA yield. The study compared TCRB repertoires of sorted circulating CD4+ T cell subsets between recently diagnosed type 1 diabetes patients and matched healthy donors. Naive and central memory subsets were obtained from all 30 or so donors, but regulatory and stem cell-like memory subsets were isolated from only 8 patients and roughly 8 healthy donors.

Looking up the germline V gene yields CDR1 SQVTM and CDR2 ANQGSEA. At the junction V is shortened by 6 bases and J by 0 bases, with 8 bases in between. Inclusive of the bounding cysteine and phenylalanine, the CDR3 is 12 residues long. Just the 36-base CDR3 DNA is kept, in frame starting at base 1. All of the isolated RNA was reverse transcribed with the High Capacity cDNA Reverse Transcription Kit, so expressed TCRB transcripts were sequenced. Deep immunoSEQ sequencing was applied to naive, central memory and regulatory T cell samples, giving an average of roughly 3.3 million total reads per sample. Sorted cells were lysed in RLT buffer, and RNA was extracted using DNase-treated RNeasy Micro or Mini kits according to cell number. To prevent cross-contamination, every cell subset was processed on its own, while patient and healthy donor samples were processed together. The immunoSEQ multiplex PCR was used to amplify TCRB sequences from cDNA, yielding 87-bp fragments that span the CDR3 region. Sequencing of the amplicons was done on the Illumina HiSeq platform. Per the authors' processing: PCR bias was computationally corrected using synthetic template baselines, reads within Hamming distance 2 were collapsed, and singletons that could not be merged were discarded. By aligning reads against IMGT, V, D and J genes, CDR3 length, and insertions or deletions at six rearrangement sites were assigned. Within each subset, clonotype counts were normalized to the number of sorted cells before true diversity and Gini coefficients were calculated with the tcR R package. The overlap coefficient, calculated on TCRB nucleotide sequences, was used to measure repertoire sharing. Out-of-frame TCRB sequences from naive cells were analyzed to stand in for the pre-selection repertoire. This is the immuneACCESS table as TCRdb keeps it, with only in-frame sequences that have V and J called. A part of the clones is gone; compared with another copy, unresolved V genes explain less than half, and the rest is unexplained. Clone size and V and J calls were adopted from that table, with D and trimming inferred from the DNA. A total of a few hundred thousand clones appear in this sample, approximately 16% of them only once. In total, the top ten clones hold approximately 0.019% of the sample.

Each donor gave one peripheral blood draw, roughly 0.12 L on average, collected into heparinised tubes. A BD FACSAria II and a panel including CD45RO, CCR7, CD25, CD127, CD95 and CD27 were used to sort naive, central memory, regulatory and stem cell-like memory CD4+ T cells. Every sorted population had a purity above 95%. PBMCs were isolated immediately by Lymphoprep density gradient centrifugation and stained directly without culture. Samples were stained and sorted in pairs, with one healthy donor and one patient per experiment, so that batch effects were minimized. Results the study describes overall, beyond this receptor: Shorter templates might be favored by PCR, yet because patient and control samples were amplified and corrected together, any such skew would affect both groups equally. Because the HLA sub-analyses included only small numbers of individuals, any influence of HLA type on TCRB rearrangement was left unresolved. A moderate but significant shortening of TCRB CDR3 length was observed in type 1 diabetes patients in all four CD4+ subsets. Fewer insertions and more nucleotide deletions at VDJ recombination sites were observed in patients with type 1 diabetes, implying thymic rearrangement abnormalities. The naive, central memory and regulatory TCRB repertoires appeared to resemble one another more closely among patients than among healthy donors. Sequencing cDNA rather than genomic DNA could over-represent highly expressing activated cells, although activation and CD3 levels did not differ between groups.

This clone was picked up a small number of times. Its antigen has not been determined. Per-base quality was not reported, and no clone a single base away is much larger than it. Sequenced: naive CD4+ T cells from blood. What this sample's cell subset or site label stands for: true naive CD4+ T cells. The rearrangement joined TRBV29-1 to TRBJ1-1, with a weak D call of TRBD1 (5 bases match). This sequence was found in a woman under 30 in good health. The DNA reads TGCAGCGTGGCCAGGGTGAACACTGAAGCTTTCTTT. It specifies CSVARVNTEAFF.